These 16 T cell receptor delta chains share one sample of origin, sequenced in a study of gamma-delta T cells after stem cell transplantation. TCRdb re-processed the RT-PCR reads via CATT. The repertoire holds under 8,500 delta-chain clones, with roughly 25% as singletons. Sequencing was carried out using gamma-delta T cells. These receptor sequences come from a human donor. It is not recorded whose cells these are; they may come from a transplant donor.

The gene calls are TRDV1 and TRDJ1; the D gene is possibly TRDD3 (5 bases). Germline-derived CDR1 and CDR2 are TSWWSYY and QGS. Deletions cut 0 bases from V and 2 bases from J, with 16 bases between. The CDR3 covers 17 residues. The CDR3 region has the DNA TGTGCTCTTGGGGAACTTAACCCCCACTGGTATACCGATAAACTCATCTTT. Residues: CALGELNPHWYTDKLIF.

With respect to this clone: A read error is likely here: a far larger clone is one base away. This sample includes further DNA sequences coding for the same CDR3. The chain joins TRDV2 to TRDJ1, with a possible D match to TRDD2 (5 bases). The V end lost 0 bases, the J end lost 0 bases, and 31 bases lay between the germline ends. Germline CDR1 and CDR2: GEAIGNYY and EKD. This CDR3 has 22 amino acids. The CDR3, as DNA: TGTGCCTGTGACACCGGGTTTTCCTCTGGTGATGGAAAGAGAATATACACCGATAAACTCATCTTT. Residues: CACDTGFSSGDGKRIYTDKLIF.

This clone was seen only a few times. This chain links TRDV1 with TRDJ1; 9 bases fit TRDD3. The CDR3 covers 19 residues. Germline V gives CDR1 TSWWSYY, CDR2 QGS. V lost 0 bases and J lost 0; bases outside the gene matches: 11. The CDR3 spells CALGELFQVLGENTDKLIF. CDR3 coding DNA: TGTGCTCTTGGGGAACTTTTCCAAGTACTGGGGGAAAACACCGATAAACTCATCTTT.

The chain joins TRDV1 to TRDJ1; a possible D gene is TRDD3 (6 bases). This CDR3 has 18 residues. Trimming took off 0 bases at V and 0 bases at J, with 17 bases between the two ends. Looked up from germline, CDR1 is TSWWSYY and CDR2 is QGS. The CDR3 sequence is CALGELRPGDPYTDKLIF. DNA for the CDR3: TGTGCTCTTGGGGAACTACGTCCTGGGGATCCCTACACCGATAAACTCATCTTT.

This clone has a handful of counts. V is TRDV2 and J is TRDJ1; 8 nucleotides line up with TRDD3. Unmatched junction bases numbered 15, after V lost 1 base and J lost 0 bases. Germline CDR1 and CDR2: GEAIGNYY and EKD. CDR3 length equals 19 residues. The CDR3: CACDTISYRLGEYTDKLIF. The CDR3 DNA reads TGTGCCTGTGACACGATCTCCTACCGGCTGGGGGAGTACACCGATAAACTCATCTTT.

As DNA, the CDR3 is TGTGCCTGTGACACCGCTGATGGTTCAACCTCCTGGGACACCCGACAGATGTTTTTC. Protein: CACDTADGSTSWDTRQMFF. The V call is TRDV2, the J call TRDJ3; D is undetermined. This CDR3 has 19 residues. The ends were cut back, 0 bases at V and 0 bases at J, with 14 bases in the middle. CDR1 GEAIGNYY and CDR2 EKD come from the germline V gene.

The sample holds one count of this clone. In DNA form, the CDR3 reads TGTGCTCTTGGGGAATTCCGCCCCATCCGGGCGATACCGGGCCCGGATTCCTTCCCCCGGAACAACTGGGGCCCTTACACCGATAAACTCATCTTT. Translation gives CALGEFRPIRAIPGPDSFPRNNWGPYTDKLIF. The genes are TRDV1 and TRDJ1; possible D gene TRDD3, 7 bases. In germline, CDR1 is TSWWSYY, CDR2 QGS. The CDR3 runs 32 residues. Trimming shortened V by 2 bases and J by 0 bases, and 61 bases separated the two germline ends.

This clone counts as medium-sized (0.01 to 0.1%). Here the CDR3 reads CACDTLGRGSYTDKLIF. CDR3 in DNA: TGTGCCTGTGACACTCTTGGGAGGGGATCGTACACCGATAAACTCATCTTT. V and J are TRDV2 and TRDJ1, with D possibly matching TRDD3 (6 bases). Trimming took off 1 base at V and 0 bases at J, with 17 bases between the two ends. The CDR3 spans 17 residues. Germline lookup yields CDR1 GEAIGNYY and CDR2 EKD.

V usage is TRDV2 and J usage is TRDJ1, with 13 bases lining up with TRDD3. This CDR3 has 20 amino acids. The junction had 13 bases not matched to a gene; V was cut back by 0 bases and J by 1 base. Germline V gives CDR1 GEAIGNYY, CDR2 EKD. The CDR3 loop reads CACDTLRLGDTAPSTDKLIF. The CDR3, as DNA: TGTGCCTGTGACACCTTGAGACTGGGGGATACGGCCCCTTCCACCGATAAACTCATCTTT.

Points on this clone: It differs at one base from a far larger clone, so likely a read error. In the same sample, other DNA sequences code for this CDR3. J is TRDJ1 and V is TRDV2; 13 nucleotides line up with TRDD3. Germline-derived CDR1 and CDR2 are GEAIGNYY and EKD. CDR3 length: 23 residues. V trimming: 1 base; J trimming: 1 base; junction bases outside the gene matches: 23. As DNA, the CDR3 is TGTGCCTGTGACACGATCCAATCTGGTGACTACTGGGGGATACGAGGAGGCACCGATAAACTCATCTTT. This codes for CACDTIQSGDYWGIRGGTDKLIF.

On this clone: A far larger clone is off by one base, so a read error is likely. The chain uses TRDV2 and TRDJ1; the match to TRDD3 covers 12 bases. Per the germline V gene, CDR1 is GEAIGNYY and CDR2 is EKD. The CDR3 is 16 residues long. DNA of the CDR3: TGTGCCCGTGACACCATTGTCGCTGGGGGATACGCTCCACTCATCTTT. This encodes CARDTIVAGGYAPLIF.

There are a few counts of this clone. The chain uses TRDV2 and TRDJ1; D is unclear. Germline CDR1 reads GEAIGNYY; CDR2 reads EKD. The germline V and J ends were trimmed by 2 bases and 5 bases, with 29 bases remaining between them. This CDR3 region has 19 residues. The CDR3 here is CACDKPSGLETRGFDKLIF. CDR3 DNA sequence: TGTGCCTGTGACAAGCCCTCCGGTCTTGAGACCCGAGGGTTTGATAAACTCATCTTT.

This clone was observed a few times. The chain links TRDV2 to TRDJ1, with a possible D match to TRDD3 (6 bases). Trimming pared 3 bases from V and 10 bases from J, leaving 29 bases between. CDR3 length: 17 residues. In germline, CDR1 is GEAIGNYY, CDR2 EKD. CDR3 residues: CACDPVGVSRMEARLIF. CDR3 nucleotides: TGTGCCTGTGACCCGGTGGGGGTCTCACGGATGGAAGCCCGACTCATCTTT.

This clone is labeled medium-sized. The chain joins TRDV2 to TRDJ1; the match to TRDD3 covers 13 bases. J gave up 2 bases and V 0 bases, and 14 bases lay outside the gene matches. The CDR3 loop spans 20 amino acids. The germline gives CDR1 GEAIGNYY, CDR2 EKD. CDR3 DNA sequence: TGTGCCTGTGACACCCTCGGTACTGGGGGATACGCCCGGATGACCGATAAACTCATCTTT. Encoded protein: CACDTLGTGGYARMTDKLIF.

In its sample, this clone was seen a few times. This chain uses TRDV2 with TRDJ1, with D possibly TRDD3 on 6 matching bases. Trimming took 3 bases from V and 2 from J, leaving 15 bases between them. The germline gives CDR1 GEAIGNYY, CDR2 EKD. The CDR3 extends over 15 amino acids. The CDR3 is CACDEIRWATDKLIF. The CDR3 DNA reads as TGTGCCTGTGACGAGATACGCTGGGCGACCGATAAACTCATCTTT.

The chain is built from TRDV2 and TRDJ1; D unresolved. Germline V CDR1 and CDR2: GEAIGNYY, EKD. The germline V and J ends were trimmed by 0 bases and 2 bases, with 15 bases remaining between them. The CDR3 consists of 16 residues. CDR3 nucleotides: TGTGCCTGTGACACCGTTAGAAAGTTGAAAACCGATAAACTCATCTTT. Protein: CACDTVRKLKTDKLIF.